This T cell receptor (beta chain) appears in the sequencing data of a study of T cell responses to AZD1222 COVID-19 vaccine (dated by TCRdb to about 2021). Background for the entire study: AZD1222 recipients given second doses at about 4 weeks or at about 12 weeks were pooled, since spike-specific TCR depth and breadth were not found to differ between the two schedules. Enrollment into the trials was organized by age into subgroups of 18-55, 56-69 and 70-plus years, and those subgroups contained roughly 140, 27 and 60 TCR-sequenced participants, respectively. A total of approximately 230 trial participants underwent TCR sequencing, of whom 207 received two doses of AZD1222 and about 25 received two doses of the MenACWY control vaccine.

The investigation overall reported the following: After two AZD1222 doses, spike-specific TCR breadth and depth were significantly higher than at day 0 and than in MenACWY recipients. The whole spike protein was spanned by vaccine-associated CD4 TCRs, and dominant responses were seen in regions 160-218 and 743-854. No day 14 peak-response samples were available, so repertoires were characterized only after the peak T cell response. Nearly half of unique spike-specific TCRs reportedly recognized epitopes outside regions mutated in the B.1.351 and B.1.1.7 variants. In the small 56-69-year group, the increase in depth fell short of significance, most likely because of low power. Most participants were white British and females outnumbered males, and the authors suggested that clonal diversity may have been underestimated. Conclusions about previously exposed vaccinees are limited, since just 5 to 7 AZD1222 recipients were seropositive for SARS-CoV-2 at baseline.

The CDR3, cysteine through phenylalanine, is 14 amino acids long. Just CDR3 DNA is preserved here, 42 bases in frame from base 1. Turning to this clone: The specificity of this receptor is unknown. One base away there is no much larger clone; base qualities are not given.

The CDR3 regions of human TCRbeta chains were analyzed by immunosequencing. The study's processing was this. TCRs in the repertoires were compared against a reference library of SARS-CoV-2-specific TCRs that had been generated with the MIRA antigen-specificity platform. Breadth was defined as the fraction of unique TCRs that were SARS-CoV-2-associated. Depth was defined as the fraction of total T cells that were SARS-CoV-2-associated. Using the MIRA data, every spike-specific TCR was mapped to the spike region that the TCR reacted to and assigned to either a CD4 or a CD8 class. Log10-transformed breadth and depth values were compared by one-way ANOVA with Sidak's multiple comparisons tests. TCRdb retrieved this table from immuneACCESS and kept in-frame rearrangements only. Not all clones are present; in checked studies, unresolved V genes account for under half, and no reason is known for the remainder. For V, J and clone size, that table is used; D and trimming come from the DNA. The sample records 130,000 to 150,000 clones, approximately 89% of which are singletons. The ten largest clonotypes hold approximately 2.8% of the sample.

The time point label of this sample denotes: baseline before first vaccination. Vaccinee samples came from UK trials COV001 and COV002, including a single-blind randomized controlled phase 2/3 trial of AZD1222 (ChAdOx1 nCoV-19) in healthy adults. For TCRbeta chain sequencing, PBMC samples were collected from trial participants at day 0 and at day 28 after the second dose. This sequence uses TRBV21-1 and TRBJ2-7; the table's D call of TRBD1 was not tested on the DNA. TRBV21-1 is noted as a pseudogene. This sample comprised peripheral blood, obtained on day 0 of AZD1222 vaccination. The TCR was taken from an adult in good health. The DNA sequence reads TGTGCCAGCAGCTACCGGGACAGAACCTACGAGCAGTACTTC. Its translation is CASSYRDRTYEQYF.